This T cell receptor beta chain emerged from a study of blood T cells in healthy people across ages. Study results and limitations: Roughly linear declines in TCR beta diversity per million T cells occurred with age.

A second PCR of roughly 7 to 11 cycles used a sample-barcoded 5' primer and a J-beta primer mix. TCRdb processed the 5' RACE reads anew with MiXCR; each CDR3 protein has one entry. The sample consists of over 1,500,000 distinct CDR3 sequences, approximately 39% of them appearing once. This clonotype was seen more than once but under ten times. The antigen remains undetermined. V was pared by 4 bases and J by 5 bases, with 14 bases of the junction left unmatched. The CDR3 loop spans 16 amino acids. The germline V gene has CDR1 SQVTM and CDR2 ANQGSEA. Specimen: blood. The genes are TRBV29-1 and TRBJ2-5; 9 nucleotides match TRBD2. The receptor was isolated from a human donor in good health. CDR3 sequence: CSVARGRGGEEETQYF. CDR3 in DNA: TGCAGCGTTGCCCGAGGGCGGGGGGGCGAGGAGGAGACCCAGTACTTC.